Listed here are 11 T cell receptor beta chains from one sample, sequenced in a study of blood T cell repertoires in COVID-19. Measured with immunoSEQ multiplex PCR; TCRdb has only the in-frame clones, and not every one. The table has 100,000 to 150,000 clones, around 86% seen once; the top ten hold 8.5% to 10%. Material: peripheral blood. The receptors shown here come from a man aged 40-49 years with active or convalescent COVID-19.

The rearrangement joins TRBV6-2 or TRBV6-3 to TRBJ1-1; 8 bases line up with TRBD1. CDR1 is MNHEY and CDR2 is SVGEGT in the germline V gene. Trimming at V came to 6 bases and at J to 5 bases, leaving 8 bases not matched to a gene. The CDR3 runs to 14 residues. The CDR3 DNA reads TGTGCCAGCAGCACCGACAGGGGATGGACTGAAGCTTTCTTT. This sequence encodes CASSTDRGWTEAFF.

The chain couples TRBV5-1 to TRBJ1-2; 7 bases match TRBD1. The CDR3 is made up of 16 amino acids. Germline trimming cut 4 bases from V and 3 bases from J; bases unmatched to any gene: 12. Germline lookup yields CDR1 SGHRS and CDR2 YFSETQ. The CDR3 region has the DNA TGCGCCAGCAGCCCCGGGGGACAGAGTTTTGACTATGGCTACACCTTC. This encodes CASSPGGQSFDYGYTF.

The genes are TRBV3-1 (or the pseudogene TRBV3-2) and TRBJ2-4; TRBD2 agrees at 7 bases. Germline V gene data show CDR1 as LGHDT and CDR2 as YNNKEL (reference sequence). After removal of 5 bases from V and 0 bases from J, the junction contained 4 bases not matched to a gene. The CDR3 is 15 residues long. Written as DNA, the CDR3 is TGTGCCAGCAGCGACCGGGGGGTAGCCAAAAACATTCAGTACTTC. It yields the protein CASSDRGVAKNIQYF.

V gene TRBV4-1 combines with J gene TRBJ2-7, with 7 bases fitting TRBD2. V dropped 1 base and J dropped 3; count of bases not matched to a gene: 3. The CDR3 consists of 14 residues. CDR1 is MGHRA and CDR2 is YSYEKL in the germline V gene. Here the CDR3 DNA reads TGCGCCAGCAGCCAAGGCCTAGCGGTCTACGAGCAGTACTTC. Amino acid sequence: CASSQGLAVYEQYF.

The rearrangement uses TRBV11-2 and TRBJ2-7; a possible D gene is TRBD2 (5 bases). V was shortened by 1 base and J by 3 bases, with 7 bases between the two germline ends. From germline, CDR1 is SGHAT and CDR2 FQNNGV. There are 13 residues in the CDR3. This chain's CDR3 is CASSLGGVYEQYF. CDR3 DNA sequence: TGTGCCAGCAGCTTAGGGGGAGTCTACGAGCAGTACTTC.

The chain is built from TRBV6-6 and TRBJ1-6; 8 bases fit TRBD1. The V gene end was trimmed by 6 bases and the J gene end by 0 bases; junction bases not matched to a gene: 4. The CDR3 extends over 16 amino acids. Germline V lookup: CDR1 MNHNY, CDR2 SVGAGI (reference sequence). The DNA for the CDR3 is TGTGCCAGCAGAGATACAGGGGGCTCCTATAATTCACCCCTCCACTTT. Amino acids: CASRDTGGSYNSPLHF.

V and J are TRBV5-1 and TRBJ1-1, with D maybe TRBD1 (6 bases). Trimming took off 3 bases at V and 3 bases at J, with 15 bases between the two ends. Germline loops: CDR1 SGHRS, CDR2 YFSETQ. The CDR3 has 15 residues. This chain's CDR3 is CASSSGQPRDTEAFF. CDR3 sequence (DNA): TGCGCCAGCAGCTCGGGACAACCGAGGGACACTGAAGCTTTCTTT. The full variable domain, its missing parts supplied by reference TRBV5-1 and TRBJ1-1, is KAGVTQTPRYLIKTRGQQVTLSCSPISGHRSVSWYQQTPGQGLQFLFEYFSETQRNKGNFPGRFSGRQFSNSRSEMNVSTLELGDSALYLCASSSGQPRDTEAFFGQGTRLTVV.

The rearrangement uses TRBV3-1 (or the pseudogene TRBV3-2) and TRBJ2-6; no firm D call. The CDR3 consists of 15 residues. Germline V lookup: CDR1 LGHDT, CDR2 YNNKEL (reference sequence). Trimming took 6 bases from V and 0 from J, leaving 9 bases between them. The CDR3, as DNA: TGTGCCAGCAGACCCTCTAACTCTGGGGCCAACGTCCTGACTTTC. Translation gives CASRPSNSGANVLTF.

The CDR3 sequence is CASSYGTPYEQYF. The DNA of the CDR3 is TGTGCCAGCAGTTACGGGACACCTTACGAGCAGTACTTC. The rearrangement uses TRBV6-5 and TRBJ2-7; tentatively, D is TRBD1 (6 bases). This CDR3 has 13 residues. Trimming cost V 2 bases and J 4 bases, with 9 bases left between them. Germline V CDR1 and CDR2: MNHEY, SVGAGI.

This chain uses TRBV3-1 (or the pseudogene TRBV3-2) with TRBJ2-5; TRBD2 might be the D (6 bases). Trimming took off 3 bases at V and 3 bases at J, with 11 bases between the two ends. This CDR3 comprises 14 residues. CDR1 and CDR2 from the germline V gene are LGHDT and YNNKEL (reference sequence). The CDR3 DNA follows: TGTGCCAGCAGCCACCGTGGGGGGAAAGAGACCCAGTACTTC. Translation gives CASSHRGGKETQYF.

Concerning this clone: Germline and junction disagree at one end, which may indicate a read error. Other DNA sequences from this sample encode an identical CDR3 as well. J is TRBJ1-6 and V is TRBV4-3, with TRBD1 identical over 7 bases. The CDR3 length is 15 residues. Germline assignment: CDR1 LGHNA and CDR2 YSLEER. CDR3: CASSLEAGQNSPLHF. CDR3 in DNA: TGCGCCAGCAGCCTAGAGGCGGGACAGAATTCGCCCCTCCACTTT.